Here is one T cell receptor beta chain with its context. Deletions cut 4 bases from V and 9 bases from J, with 14 bases between. The CDR3 is 13 residues long. The germline V gene encodes CDR1 MDHEN and CDR2 SYDVKM. This sample stems from a study of blood T cell repertoires in COVID-19. The table came from immunoSEQ multiplex PCR; TCRdb's copy has only in-frame clones and leaves some out. This table holds some 180,000 clones, around four fifths found once. The sample was peripheral blood. This chain links TRBV28 with TRBJ2-3; D is undetermined. The source of this sequence is a woman older than 75 with COVID-19, enrolled during active disease. This chain's CDR3 is CASSSPAPGTQYF. The CDR3 bases are TGTGCCAGCAGTTCCCCCGCCCCCGGGACGCAGTATTTT.